This is a list of T cell receptor beta chains from one sample in a study of T cells in Graves' hyperthyroidism and ophthalmopathy. TCRdb reprocessed the multiplex PCR reads via MiXCR and lists one record per CDR3 protein. Of some 440,000 distinct CDR3 sequences listed, about a sixth are singletons. The sample consisted of blood. These receptors were taken from a woman under 30 with Graves' hyperthyroidism. CDR3s include the opening cysteine and the closing phenylalanine or tryptophan. A D gene is named only where the DNA matches it firmly. Rows give clone size only sometimes, using once, few, many, or a class for an expanded clone.

D gene: -
J gene: TRBJ2-7
V gene: TRBV5-1
CDR3 length: 14
clone size: many
CDR3 DNA: TGCGCCAGCAGCTTGCGTACAGACTCCTACGAGCAGTACTTC
CDR3 protein: CASSLRTDSYEQYF

D gene: -
J gene: TRBJ2-7
V gene: TRBV10-3
CDR3 length: 14
clone size: many
CDR3 DNA: TGTGCCATCAGTGAGTCCGACAGATCCTACGAGCAGTACTTC
CDR3 protein: CAISESDRSYEQYF

D gene: TRBD1
J gene: TRBJ1-2
V gene: TRBV24-1
CDR3 length: 18
clone size: -
CDR3 DNA: TGTGCCACCAGTGACACAACCGGGACAGGGGCCAATAACTATGGCTACACCTTC
CDR3 protein: CATSDTTGTGANNYGYTF

D gene: TRBD1
J gene: TRBJ1-2
V gene: TRBV12-5
CDR3 length: 14
clone size: few
CDR3 DNA: TGTGCTAGTGGTCCCGGGACAGGGGGAGATGGCTACACCTTC
CDR3 protein: CASGPGTGGDGYTF

D gene: TRBD1
J gene: TRBJ1-1
V gene: TRBV5-1
CDR3 length: 12
clone size: -
CDR3 DNA: TGCGCCAGCAGCTCTGGACAGGGTGAAGCTTTCTTT
CDR3 protein: CASSSGQGEAFF

D gene: TRBD2
J gene: TRBJ2-7
V gene: TRBV11-2
CDR3 length: 16
clone size: once
CDR3 DNA: TGTGCCAGCAGTTTGGGGGGACTAGCGGGAGCGCGCGAGCAGTACTTC
CDR3 protein: CASSLGGLAGAREQYF

D gene: -
J gene: TRBJ2-7
V gene: TRBV10-3
CDR3 length: 14
clone size: few
CDR3 DNA: TGTGCCATCAGTGGGCTGGGGGCAACGGTTGAGCAGTACTTC
CDR3 protein: CAISGLGATVEQYF

D gene: TRBD2
J gene: TRBJ2-2
V gene: TRBV9
CDR3 length: 19
clone size: few
CDR3 DNA: TGTGCCAGCAGCGTAGCGGCGGGGGGACTAGCGGGGAACACCGGGGAGCTGTTTTTT
CDR3 protein: CASSVAAGGLAGNTGELFF

D gene: -
J gene: TRBJ1-2
V gene: TRBV29-1
CDR3 length: 11
clone size: many
CDR3 DNA: TGCAGCGTTGCGGCTAGATATGGCTACACCTTC
CDR3 protein: CSVAARYGYTF

D gene: TRBD1
J gene: TRBJ2-5
V gene: TRBV7-2
CDR3 length: 18
clone size: many
CDR3 DNA: TGTGCCAGCAGCTTAGGGCCGCGGACAGGGGGCCTACGGGAGACCCAGTACTTC
CDR3 protein: CASSLGPRTGGLRETQYF

D gene: -
J gene: TRBJ1-5
V gene: TRBV12-3/TRBV12-4
CDR3 length: 13
clone size: many
CDR3 DNA: TGTGCCAGCAGTGACGACCTTAATCAGCCCCAGCATTTT
CDR3 protein: CASSDDLNQPQHF

D gene: -
J gene: TRBJ2-7
V gene: TRBV18
CDR3 length: 17
clone size: few
CDR3 DNA: TGTGCCAGCTCCCCTAGACTACCAGGGTTGAGCTCCTACGAGCAGTACTTC
CDR3 protein: CASSPRLPGLSSYEQYF

D gene: TRBD2
J gene: TRBJ2-1
V gene: TRBV6-1
CDR3 length: 15
clone size: -
CDR3 DNA: TGTGCCAGCATCCCAATAGCGGGAGGAGTCGATGAGCAGTTCTTC
CDR3 protein: CASIPIAGGVDEQFF

D gene: TRBD2
J gene: TRBJ2-1
V gene: TRBV15
CDR3 length: 15
clone size: few
CDR3 DNA: TGTGCCACCAGCAGAGTAGCGGGAACTTACAATGAGCAGTTCTTC
CDR3 protein: CATSRVAGTYNEQFF

D gene: TRBD1
J gene: TRBJ2-1
V gene: TRBV6-2/TRBV6-3
CDR3 length: 13
clone size: -
CDR3 DNA: TGTGCCAGCCGGGACAGGGGTCCGTACGAGCAGTTCTTC
CDR3 protein: CASRDRGPYEQFF

D gene: TRBD2
J gene: TRBJ2-7
V gene: TRBV6-1
CDR3 length: 15
clone size: -
CDR3 DNA: TGTGCCAGCACCCTTGCTTTCGCGGGAGTCCCCGAGCAGTACTTC
CDR3 protein: CASTLAFAGVPEQYF

D gene: TRBD1
J gene: TRBJ1-2
V gene: TRBV5-5
CDR3 length: 17
clone size: many
CDR3 DNA: TGTGCCAGCAGCTTGCGAGGGGGACAGGGAGGCAACTATGGCTACACCTTC
CDR3 protein: CASSLRGGQGGNYGYTF

D gene: -
J gene: TRBJ2-5
V gene: TRBV24-1
CDR3 length: 11
clone size: -
CDR3 DNA: TGTGCCACCAGCTTTGCAGGGACCCAGTACTTC
CDR3 protein: CATSFAGTQYF

D gene: -
J gene: TRBJ1-1
V gene: TRBV20-1
CDR3 length: 14
clone size: many
CDR3 DNA: TGCAGTGCGCTTTTTGCCGGGGGGGGAACTGAAGCTTTCTTT
CDR3 protein: CSALFAGGGTEAFF

D gene: -
J gene: TRBJ1-1
V gene: TRBV7-9
CDR3 length: 15
clone size: many
CDR3 DNA: TGTGCCAGCAGCTTATTGGGACGGTTGAACACTGAAGCTTTCTTT
CDR3 protein: CASSLLGRLNTEAFF

D gene: TRBD1
J gene: TRBJ1-4
V gene: TRBV3-1
CDR3 length: 18
clone size: many
CDR3 DNA: TGTGCCAGCAGCCAAGGACAGGGGGCTTCTCGGACTAATGAAAAACTGTTTTTT
CDR3 protein: CASSQGQGASRTNEKLFF

D gene: -
J gene: TRBJ2-3
V gene: TRBV20-1
CDR3 length: 12
clone size: -
CDR3 DNA: TGCAGAGCCCGAATTTCCAGGGATACGCAGTATTTT
CDR3 protein: CRARISRDTQYF

D gene: -
J gene: TRBJ2-2
V gene: TRBV6-8
CDR3 length: 15
clone size: few
CDR3 DNA: TGTGCCAGCAGTTACTCGGGCCCTGCCCCCGGGGAGCTGTTTTTT
CDR3 protein: CASSYSGPAPGELFF

D gene: -
J gene: TRBJ2-3
V gene: TRBV20-1
CDR3 length: 14
clone size: many
CDR3 DNA: TGCAGTGCTAGAGTAACGGGAGTTACAGATACGCAGTATTTT
CDR3 protein: CSARVTGVTDTQYF